This T cell receptor beta chain was documented in a study of spatial heterogeneity in lung cancer. A single record per CDR3 protein comes from TCRdb applying MiXCR to the 5' RACE reads. The sample consists of tens of thousands of distinct CDR3 sequences, roughly 12% of them appearing once. As to time point: blood at routine non-recurrence follow-up after resection. This clonotype was observed at least ten times. Per germline, CDR1 SGHTA and CDR2 FQGNSA. This CDR3 spans 14 amino acids. V lost 7 bases and J 5 bases, leaving 17 bases between the germline ends. Material: PBMCs, obtained at follow-up. The sequence came from a male donor with early-stage non-small cell lung cancer. The chain uses TRBV7-2 and TRBJ2-5; tentatively, D is TRBD1 (6 bases). Here the CDR3 DNA reads TGTGCCAGCACCAAAACAGGGCTGGGTGAGACCCAGTACTTC. It yields the protein CASTKTGLGETQYF.